This T cell receptor (beta chain) was sequenced during a study of response to subunit inactivated influenza vaccine. Study-level findings and limits: A suggestion made by the authors is that each seasonal influenza vaccination recruits few new T cells.

A word on this clonotype: Its antigen is currently unknown.

TCRdb re-analysed the RT-PCR reads in MiXCR, keeping a single row per CDR3 protein. This table has 250,000 to 350,000 distinct CDR3 sequences, approximately 21% appearing once. Germline assignment: CDR1 LNHDA and CDR2 SQIVND (reference sequence). This CDR3 spans 15 amino acids. V shed 3 bases and J shed 8 bases, with 16 bases lying between them. The chain employs TRBV19 and TRBJ1-4, with D hard to call. The source of this sequence is a man aged 45-69 years who received an inactivated influenza vaccine. The source material was PBMCs from blood, sampled about 20 months after vaccination. In nucleotides, the CDR3 is TGTGCCAGTAGTATGATACAACCCGGGCCCGAAAAACTGTTTTTT. It translates to CASSMIQPGPEKLFF.